These 11 T cell receptor beta chains were all obtained from the same sample, sequenced in a study of T cell repertoires in cytomegalovirus infection (dated by TCRdb to 2018 to 2020). TCRdb names Illumina HiSeq 1500 as the instrument used. TCRdb passed the public sequencing reads through fastp at Q25 and MiXCR, retaining productive beta sequences. Each CDR3 protein gets just one entry, which takes the most common genes and DNA from the rows behind it. This sample comprises 560,000 or so distinct CDR3 sequences, about 15% of them detected only once. Roughly a quarter of the sample is held by the ten biggest clonotypes. Sequencing was done on a sample of CD8+ T cells from PBMCs. Receptor source: a human donor in good health (CMV status not recorded). Some clones in this sample may be carry-over from other donors' samples.

This rearrangement joins TRBV20-1 to TRBJ1-2; 7 bases are a match to TRBD1. The CDR3 is made up of 14 amino acids. CDR1 and CDR2 from the germline V gene are DFQATT and SNEGSKA (reference sequence). The junction had 10 bases not matched to a gene; V was cut back by 6 bases and J by 3 bases. CDR3 residues: CSAPPGTDHYGYTF. DNA of the CDR3: TGCAGTGCCCCCCCCGGGACAGATCACTATGGCTACACCTTC.

The chain employs TRBV20-1 and TRBJ1-2, with D possibly being TRBD1 (5 bases). There are 13 residues in the CDR3. The germline gives CDR1 DFQATT, CDR2 SNEGSKA (reference sequence). CDR3: CRVGGRSTYGYTF. CDR3 sequence (DNA): TGCAGGGTCGGGGGGAGGTCTACCTATGGCTACACCTTC.

The sample holds a few counts of this clonotype. The chain employs TRBV28 and TRBJ2-6; D is unresolved. Germline CDR1 is MDHEN and CDR2 is SYDVKM. The V gene lost 3 bases and the J gene lost 1 base, with 13 bases spanning the gap. The CDR3 is 17 amino acids. CDR3 nucleotide sequence: TGTGCCAGCAGTTTCCCAGGAACGAGGTCTGGGGCCAACGTCCTGACTTTC. It specifies CASSFPGTRSGANVLTF. The variable domain in full, completed from reference TRBV28 and TRBJ2-6, reads DVKVTQSSRYLVKRTGEKVFLECVQDMDHENMFWYRQDPGLGLRLIYFSYDVKMKEKGDIPEGYSVSREKKERFSLILESASTNQTSMYLCASSFPGTRSGANVLTFGAGSRLTVL.

Only a few counts were recorded for this clonotype. This chain links TRBV30 with TRBJ2-1, with 10 bases matching TRBD2. There are 18 residues in the CDR3. Per germline, CDR1 GTSNPN and CDR2 SVGIG (reference sequence). V trimming: 1 base; J trimming: 0 bases; junction bases outside the gene matches: 9. Here the CDR3 reads CAWSGLAGVGSSYNEQFF. The CDR3 DNA reads as TGTGCCTGGAGTGGGCTAGCGGGAGTTGGGAGCTCCTACAATGAGCAGTTCTTC.

This clonotype has ten or more counts. The V call is TRBV7-8, the J call TRBJ1-2, with 7 bases matching TRBD1. The CDR3 contains 14 residues. With V trimmed by 4 bases and J by 5 bases, 7 bases remained unmatched. Germline V gene sequence: CDR1 SGHVS, CDR2 FQNEAQ. The CDR3 DNA reads as TGTGCCAGCAGCTCAGGGGGGCGGGTTTATGGCTACACCTTC. Its translation: CASSSGGRVYGYTF.

This clonotype was observed a handful of times. The CDR3 loop reads CASSLDGHQPQHF. For the CDR3, the DNA is TGTGCCAGCAGCCTGGATGGCCATCAGCCCCAGCATTTT. This chain connects TRBV7-9 to TRBJ1-5; no reliable D call. The germline V gene encodes CDR1 SEHNR and CDR2 FQNEAQ (reference sequence). Trimming stripped 5 bases from V and 5 bases from J, with 10 bases between. The CDR3 runs to 13 residues.

This clonotype showed up many times. This sequence joins TRBV7-9 and TRBJ2-5; TRBD1 might be the D (5 bases). The CDR3 covers 14 residues. V was trimmed by 1 base and J by 3 bases, leaving 9 bases between them. The germline gives CDR1 SEHNR, CDR2 FQNEAQ (reference sequence). CDR3 amino acids: CASSLVGAEETQYF. The CDR3 DNA reads as TGTGCCAGCAGCTTAGTTGGGGCAGAAGAGACCCAGTACTTC.

In this sample, this clonotype turned up many times. V and J are TRBV6-5 and TRBJ2-7, with D possibly called TRBD1 or TRBD2 (5 bases each). The CDR3 has 13 amino acids. Between the trimmed V and J ends, which lost 6 bases and 4 bases, there was a span of 13 bases. Germline V gives CDR1 MNHEY, CDR2 SVGAGI. CDR3 amino acids: CASRMGRNYEQYF. The CDR3, as DNA: TGTGCCAGCAGGATGGGACGGAATTACGAGCAGTACTTC.

At least ten counts were recorded for this clonotype. The genes are TRBV12-3 or TRBV12-4 and TRBJ2-5; TRBD1 might be the D (6 bases). CDR3 length equals 14 residues. Deletions cut 1 base from V and 3 bases from J, with 9 bases between. In DNA, the CDR3 is TGTGCCAGCAGTTTAGACGAGGGGGAAGAGACCCAGTACTTC. Amino acids: CASSLDEGEETQYF.

The sample holds a few counts of this clonotype. CDR3 bases: TGTGCCATCAGTGACCCAGGGGGAAATTCACCCCTCCACTTT. This codes for CAISDPGGNSPLHF. The V gene is TRBV10-3, the J gene TRBJ1-6; TRBD1 agrees at 7 bases. The CDR3 has 14 amino acids. Trimming removed 3 bases from V and 7 bases from J; junction bases left unmatched: 3. Per germline, CDR1 ENHRY and CDR2 SYGVKD.

V and J are TRBV3-1 and TRBJ2-6; D remains ambiguous. This CDR3 comprises 17 residues. Germline values: CDR1 LGHDT, CDR2 YNNKEL (reference sequence). V lost 0 bases, J lost 3 bases, and 12 bases lay in between. CDR3 DNA sequence: TGTGCCAGCAGCCAAGAGGCGCCCGTAAGTGGGGCCAACGTCCTGACTTTC. Translation: CASSQEAPVSGANVLTF.